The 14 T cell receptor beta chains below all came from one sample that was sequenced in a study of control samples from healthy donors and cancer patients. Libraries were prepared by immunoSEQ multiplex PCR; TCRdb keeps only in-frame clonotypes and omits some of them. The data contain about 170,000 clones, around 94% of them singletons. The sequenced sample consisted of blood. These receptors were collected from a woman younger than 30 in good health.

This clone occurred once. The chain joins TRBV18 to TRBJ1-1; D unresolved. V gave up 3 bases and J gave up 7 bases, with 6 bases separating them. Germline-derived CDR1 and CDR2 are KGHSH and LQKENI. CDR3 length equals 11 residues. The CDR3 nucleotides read TGTGCCAGCTCACCCAGAGGTGAAGCTTTCTTT. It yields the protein CASSPRGEAFF.

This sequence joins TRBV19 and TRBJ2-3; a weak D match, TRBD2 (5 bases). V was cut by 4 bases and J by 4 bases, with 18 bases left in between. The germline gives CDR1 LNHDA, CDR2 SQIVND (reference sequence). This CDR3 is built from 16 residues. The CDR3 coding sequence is TGTGCCAGTAGTACTATAGGTCGCAGGCGGGCAGATACGCAGTATTTT. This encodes CASSTIGRRRADTQYF. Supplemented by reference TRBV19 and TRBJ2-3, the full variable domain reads DGGITQSPKYLFRKEGQNVTLSCEQNLNHDAMYWYRQDPGQGLRLIYYSQIVNDFQKGDIAEGYSVSREKKESFPLTVTSAQKNPTAFYLCASSTIGRRRADTQYFGPGTRLTVL.

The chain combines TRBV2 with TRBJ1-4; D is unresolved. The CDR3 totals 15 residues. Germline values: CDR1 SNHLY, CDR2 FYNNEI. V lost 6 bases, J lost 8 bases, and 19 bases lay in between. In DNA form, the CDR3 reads TGTGCCAGCAGCCTCCCGAGCGGGAGGGAGGAAAAACTGTTTTTT. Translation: CASSLPSGREEKLFF.

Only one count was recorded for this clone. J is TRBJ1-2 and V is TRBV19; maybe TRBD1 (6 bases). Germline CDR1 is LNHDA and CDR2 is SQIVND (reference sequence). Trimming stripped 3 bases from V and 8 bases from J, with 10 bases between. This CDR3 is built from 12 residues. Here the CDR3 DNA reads TGTGCCAGTAGTATCGGGGGCTCGGGCTACACCTTC. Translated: CASSIGGSGYTF.

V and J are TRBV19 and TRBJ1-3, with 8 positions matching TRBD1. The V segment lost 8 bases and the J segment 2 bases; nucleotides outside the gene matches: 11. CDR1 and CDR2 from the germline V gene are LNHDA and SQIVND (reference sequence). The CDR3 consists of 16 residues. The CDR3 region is CASRKKQGVAGNTIYF. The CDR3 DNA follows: TGTGCCAGTCGAAAGAAACAGGGGGTCGCTGGAAACACCATATATTTT.

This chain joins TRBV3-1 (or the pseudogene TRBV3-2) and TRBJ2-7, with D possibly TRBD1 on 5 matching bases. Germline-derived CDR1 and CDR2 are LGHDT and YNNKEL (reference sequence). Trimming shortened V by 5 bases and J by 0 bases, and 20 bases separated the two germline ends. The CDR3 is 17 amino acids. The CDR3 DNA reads TGTGCCAGCAGCTTCCGACCCCAGGGTTCTAGCTCCTACGAGCAGTACTTC. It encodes CASSFRPQGSSSYEQYF.

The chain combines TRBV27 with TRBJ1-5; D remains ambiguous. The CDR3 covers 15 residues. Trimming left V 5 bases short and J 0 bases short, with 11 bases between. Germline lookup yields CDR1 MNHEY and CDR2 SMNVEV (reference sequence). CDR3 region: CASSPKRYSNQPQHF. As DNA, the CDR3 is TGTGCCAGCAGTCCAAAGCGTTATAGCAATCAGCCCCAGCATTTT.

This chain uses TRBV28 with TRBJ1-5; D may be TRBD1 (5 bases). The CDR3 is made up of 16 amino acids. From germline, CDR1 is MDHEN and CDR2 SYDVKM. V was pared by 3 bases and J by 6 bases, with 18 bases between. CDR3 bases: TGTGCCAGCAGTTTCCGGGCAGGGCCCTGGGGTCAGCCCCAGCATTTT. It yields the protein CASSFRAGPWGQPQHF.

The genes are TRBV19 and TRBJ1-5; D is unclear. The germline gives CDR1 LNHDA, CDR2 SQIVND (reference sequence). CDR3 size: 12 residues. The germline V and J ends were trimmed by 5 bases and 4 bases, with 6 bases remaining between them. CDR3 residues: CASSFLNQPQHF. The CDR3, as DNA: TGTGCCAGTAGTTTTTTGAATCAGCCCCAGCATTTT.

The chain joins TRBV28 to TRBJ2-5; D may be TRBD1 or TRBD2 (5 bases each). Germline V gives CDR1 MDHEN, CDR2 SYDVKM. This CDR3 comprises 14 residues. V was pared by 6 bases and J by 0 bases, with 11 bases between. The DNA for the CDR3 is TGTGCCAGCAGCCAAGGGACGTACCAAGAGACCCAGTACTTC. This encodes CASSQGTYQETQYF.

The CDR3 here is CASSLDGPEPYNEQFF. For the CDR3, the DNA is TGCGCCAGCAGCTTGGATGGCCCCGAACCTTACAATGAGCAGTTCTTC. The V gene is TRBV5-1, the J gene TRBJ2-1; D is undetermined. Trimming stripped 0 bases from V and 4 bases from J, with 14 bases between. The length of the CDR3 is 16 residues. CDR1 SGHRS and CDR2 YFSETQ come from the germline V gene.

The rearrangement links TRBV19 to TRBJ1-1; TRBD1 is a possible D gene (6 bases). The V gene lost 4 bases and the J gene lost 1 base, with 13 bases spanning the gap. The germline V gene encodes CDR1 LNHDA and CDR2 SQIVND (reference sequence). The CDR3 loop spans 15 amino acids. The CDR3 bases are TGTGCCAGTAGTAGAAGGGGGATATCGAACACTGAAGCTTTCTTT. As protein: CASSRRGISNTEAFF.

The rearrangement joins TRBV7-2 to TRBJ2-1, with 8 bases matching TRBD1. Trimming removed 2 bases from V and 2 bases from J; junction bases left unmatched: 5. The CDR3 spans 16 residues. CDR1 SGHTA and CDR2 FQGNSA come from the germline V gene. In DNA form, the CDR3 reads TGTGCCAGCAGCTTACCAGGGGGCCCTCCCTACAATGAGCAGTTCTTC. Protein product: CASSLPGGPPYNEQFF.

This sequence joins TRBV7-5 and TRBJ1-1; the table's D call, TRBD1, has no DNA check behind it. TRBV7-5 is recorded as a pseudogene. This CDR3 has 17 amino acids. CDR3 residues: CARSPRTGHSANTEAFF. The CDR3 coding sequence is TGTGCCAGAAGTCCCAGGACAGGCCATAGCGCGAACACTGAAGCTTTCTTT.